Shown below are 4 T cell receptor beta chains from a single sample sequenced in a study of T-cell reconstitution after alpha-beta-depleted transplantation in children. For TCRbeta, the library was prepared with unique molecular identifiers. One entry per CDR3 protein results from TCRdb running MiXCR on the PCR reads. Of fewer than 250,000 distinct CDR3 sequences in the sample, less than 9% were seen once. The sample in question was PBMCs, mostly from graft donor cells, obtained 180 days after TCRalphabeta/CD19-depleted stem cell transplant. The receptors derive from a male patient under 18 who had a stem cell transplant for acute lymphoblastic leukemia, so the T cells may come from the graft donor.

Many counts were recorded for this clonotype. The chain combines TRBV5-1 with TRBJ1-2, with D possibly matching TRBD1 (6 bases). The V gene's germline CDR1 is SGHRS and CDR2 YFSETQ. This CDR3 has 15 residues. V shed 3 bases and J shed 4 bases, with 16 bases lying between them. This chain's CDR3 is CASSYSGVGSYGYTF. In nucleotides, the CDR3 is TGCGCCAGCAGCTATTCAGGGGTAGGCTCCTATGGCTACACCTTC.

This clonotype was observed many times. The chain combines TRBV5-1 with TRBJ2-1; D might be TRBD2 (6 bases). The germline gives CDR1 SGHRS, CDR2 YFSETQ. The ends were cut back, 6 bases at V and 8 bases at J, with 18 bases in the middle. The CDR3 loop spans 14 amino acids. The CDR3 region is CASTWGVPSDEQFF. As DNA, the CDR3 is TGCGCCAGCACCTGGGGGGTTCCCTCCGATGAGCAGTTCTTC.

In its sample, this clonotype was seen many times. The J gene is TRBJ2-5, the V gene TRBV5-6; D gene ambiguous. CDR1 is SGHDT and CDR2 is YYEEEE in the germline V gene. V lost 1 base and J 5 bases, leaving 12 bases between the germline ends. The CDR3 contains 14 residues. The CDR3 reads CASSLSRARETQYF. CDR3 sequence (DNA): TGTGCCAGCAGCTTGAGTAGGGCGCGGGAGACCCAGTACTTC.

This clonotype has ten or more counts. The chain uses TRBV11-3 and TRBJ2-3; no firm D call. This CDR3 region has 13 residues. V lost 5 bases and J lost 5, with 11 bases in between. Germline values: CDR1 SGHNT, CDR2 YENEEA. The CDR3 region has the DNA TGTGCCAGCAGCAAGCTGGGTATAGATACGCAGTATTTT. The encoded protein is CASSKLGIDTQYF.